This entry describes one TCR beta chain. The sample belongs to a study of shared clonotypes between healthy human individuals. Sequenced by immunoSEQ multiplex PCR; TCRdb stores in-frame clones only, minus some. This sample has 2.3 million or so clones, with approximately 95% found just once. CDR3 length: 14 amino acids. Germline CDR1 reads SGHDT; CDR2 reads YYEEEE. Deletions cut 4 bases from V and 5 bases from J, with 13 bases between. The TCR sequence derives from a man younger than 35 in good health. Some clones in this sample may be carry-over from other donors' samples. The chain is built from TRBV5-6 and TRBJ1-3; D might be TRBD1 (5 bases). Sequences were obtained from naive CD4+ T cells from PBMCs. As for subset: CD45RA+ positively selected. The CDR3 DNA is TGTGCCAGCAGCCCCTCCGGGGGGAGAAACACCATATATTTT. It translates to CASSPSGGRNTIYF.